This T cell receptor beta chain was recorded in a study of molecular identifiers for immune sequencing clone quantification. Findings and limits, study-wide: Investigators reportedly could detect spiked Jurkat TCR RNA from one cell among about a million naive cells.

Preparation methods for the bulk TCR libraries were those previously described, with listed TCR primers. MiXCR, run by TCRdb on the PCR reads, gives a single entry per CDR3 protein. The table records roughly 320,000 distinct CDR3 sequences, around 21% of them present only once. A note on this clonotype: Its antigen is not identified.

Source material for naive CD8 libraries was roughly 18,000 to 1,100,000 sorted cells, with 10%, 30% or 50% RNA. With 3 bases removed from V and 2 bases from J, the gap between germline ends came to 14 bases. The CDR3 runs 15 residues. This chain connects TRBV12-3 or TRBV12-4 to TRBJ2-7; D is undetermined. The sequence was collected from a human donor in good health. Some libraries in this study had Jurkat cell RNA spiked in. The sequencing sample was made of naive CD8+ T cells from blood, with Jurkat cell RNA spiked in. Subset denoted: FACS-sorted CD8+CD4-CCR7+CD45RA+ naive T cells. The CDR3 loop reads CASSFGSPRAYEQYF. The CDR3 DNA sequence: TGTGCCAGCAGTTTCGGCTCTCCTCGAGCCTACGAGCAGTACTTC.